This T cell receptor (beta chain) was retrieved from a study of chemoradiotherapy in HPV16-positive cancers. The data were produced by immunoSEQ multiplex PCR, yet TCRdb's version contains in-frame clones alone and is incomplete. The table shows roughly 21,000 clones, with about 89% occurring only once. V dropped 5 bases and J dropped 4; count of bases not matched to a gene: 2. This CDR3 region has 13 residues. Germline V lookup: CDR1 MNHEY, CDR2 SMNVEV (reference sequence). This clone is judged medium-sized. The antigen is undetermined. Study findings and constraints: For HPV16-positive patients, expanding HPV-responsive T cells associated with longer recurrence-free survival. HPV-specific T cells were functionally defined from only a couple of HPV16-positive patients.

Here the sequenced sample was blood, taken from a patient who underwent chemoradiotherapy. V gene TRBV27 combines with J gene TRBJ1-2; 9 bases fit TRBD1. The source of this sequence is a human donor with HPV-associated anogenital cancer. As DNA, the CDR3 is TGTGCCAGCAGTAGGGGACAGGGCTATGGCTACACCTTC. This codes for CASSRGQGYGYTF.